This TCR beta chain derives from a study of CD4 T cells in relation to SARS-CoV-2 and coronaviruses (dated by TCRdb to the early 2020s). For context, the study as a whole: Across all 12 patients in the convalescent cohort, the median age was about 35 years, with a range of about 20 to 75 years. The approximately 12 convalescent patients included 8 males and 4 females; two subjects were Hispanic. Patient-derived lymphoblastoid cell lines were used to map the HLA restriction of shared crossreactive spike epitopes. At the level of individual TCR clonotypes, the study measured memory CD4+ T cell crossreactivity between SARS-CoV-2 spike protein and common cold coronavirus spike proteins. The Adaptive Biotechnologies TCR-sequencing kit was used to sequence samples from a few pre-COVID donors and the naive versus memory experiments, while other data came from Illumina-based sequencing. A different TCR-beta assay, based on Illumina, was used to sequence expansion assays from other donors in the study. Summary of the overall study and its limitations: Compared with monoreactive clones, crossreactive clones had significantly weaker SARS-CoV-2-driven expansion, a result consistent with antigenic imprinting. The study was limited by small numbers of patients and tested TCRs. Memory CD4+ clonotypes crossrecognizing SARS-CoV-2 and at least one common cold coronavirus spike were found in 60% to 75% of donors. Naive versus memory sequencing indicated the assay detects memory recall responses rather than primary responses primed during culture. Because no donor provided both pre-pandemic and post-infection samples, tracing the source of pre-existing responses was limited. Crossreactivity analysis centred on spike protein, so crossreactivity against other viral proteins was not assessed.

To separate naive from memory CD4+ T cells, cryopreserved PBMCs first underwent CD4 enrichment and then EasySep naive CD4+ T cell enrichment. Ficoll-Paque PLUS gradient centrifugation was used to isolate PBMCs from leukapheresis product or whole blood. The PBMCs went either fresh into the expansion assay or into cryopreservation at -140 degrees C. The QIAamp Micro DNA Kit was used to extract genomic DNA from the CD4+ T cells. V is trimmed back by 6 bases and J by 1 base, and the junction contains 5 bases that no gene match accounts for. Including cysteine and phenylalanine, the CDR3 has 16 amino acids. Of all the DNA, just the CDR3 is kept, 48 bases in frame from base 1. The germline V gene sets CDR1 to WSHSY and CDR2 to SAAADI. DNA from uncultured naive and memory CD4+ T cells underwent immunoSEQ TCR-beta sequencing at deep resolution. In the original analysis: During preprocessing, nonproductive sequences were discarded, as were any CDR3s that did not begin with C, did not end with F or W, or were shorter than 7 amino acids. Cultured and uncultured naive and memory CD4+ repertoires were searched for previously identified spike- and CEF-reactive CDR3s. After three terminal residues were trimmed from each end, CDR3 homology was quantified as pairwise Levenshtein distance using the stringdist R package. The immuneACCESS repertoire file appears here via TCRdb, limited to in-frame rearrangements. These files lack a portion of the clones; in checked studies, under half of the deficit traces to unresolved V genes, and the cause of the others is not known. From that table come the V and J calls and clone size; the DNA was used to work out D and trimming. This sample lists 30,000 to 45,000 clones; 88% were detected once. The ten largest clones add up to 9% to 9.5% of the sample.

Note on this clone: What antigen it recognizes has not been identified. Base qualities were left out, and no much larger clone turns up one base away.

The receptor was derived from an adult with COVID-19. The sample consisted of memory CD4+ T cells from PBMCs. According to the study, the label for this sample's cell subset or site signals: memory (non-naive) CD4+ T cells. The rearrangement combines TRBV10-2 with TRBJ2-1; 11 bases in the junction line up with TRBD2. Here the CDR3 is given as CASRGGTSGSYNEQFF. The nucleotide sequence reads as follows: TGCGCCAGCAGGGGGGGGACTAGCGGTTCCTACAATGAGCAGTTCTTC.